This entry lists 22 T cell receptor beta chains sequenced from one sample in a study of CD8+ T cells in alopecia areata (dated by TCRdb to 2017 to 2018). Interpreted using the paper, the treatment or condition label stands for: oral pan-JAK inhibitor, 5-10 mg twice daily. Library construction relied on the immunoSEQ multiplex PCR assay. RNA was extracted from all samples and reverse transcribed into cDNA, which served as template for TCR sequencing. As stored in TCRdb, this immuneACCESS dataset retains in-frame rearrangements with V and J assigned. A fraction of the clones does not appear; measured against another copy, unresolved V genes explain less than half of the discrepancy, and the remainder lacks a known reason. The sample has around 180,000 clones on record, roughly three fifths of them singletons. Approximately 1.3% of the sample comes from the top ten. The sample consisted of CD4+ T cells sorted from blood, taken around week 50, from a patient treated with tofacitinib. The source is a human donor with alopecia areata.

This clone was observed a handful of times. The chain recombines TRBV11-2 with TRBJ2-3; D not resolved. Germline-derived CDR1 and CDR2 are SGHAT and FQNNGV. CDR3 size: 12 residues. Between the trimmed V and J ends, which lost 1 base and 7 bases, there was a span of 6 bases. The CDR3 loop reads CASSLARNTQYF. The CDR3 DNA reads TGTGCCAGCAGCTTAGCGAGGAATACGCAGTATTTT.

This clone was seen only once. The chain employs TRBV29-1 and TRBJ2-1; D is perhaps TRBD2 (5 bases). Trimming took 4 bases from V and 10 from J, leaving 8 bases between them. This CDR3 contains 10 residues. CDR1 is SQVTM, CDR2 ANQGSEA, per germline. The CDR3 spells CSVVVAEQFF. As DNA, the CDR3 is TGCAGCGTTGTAGTAGCGGAGCAGTTCTTC.

The chain recombines TRBV5-1 with TRBJ2-7; TRBD1 is a possible D gene (5 bases). V was shortened by 0 bases and J by 2 bases, with 9 bases between the two germline ends. The CDR3 is 14 residues long. Germline-derived CDR1 and CDR2 are SGHRS and YFSETQ. This CDR3 reads CASSLGVDTYEQYF. CDR3 in DNA: TGCGCCAGCAGCTTGGGGGTGGACACCTACGAGCAGTACTTC.

J is TRBJ2-5 and V is TRBV5-1; D ambiguous. With 3 bases removed from V and 3 bases from J, the gap between germline ends came to 9 bases. The CDR3 is 13 residues long. Germline CDR1 SGHRS, CDR2 YFSETQ. CDR3 region: CASSSEPKETQYF. The CDR3 DNA reads TGCGCCAGCAGCTCGGAACCGAAAGAGACCCAGTACTTC.

The chain links TRBV15 to TRBJ2-7; TRBD1 matches 7 bases. V shed 2 bases, J shed 10 bases, and the junction held 5 bases outside the gene matches. CDR1 and CDR2 from the germline V gene are LNHNV and YYDKDF (reference sequence). This CDR3 comprises 12 residues. CDR3 region: CATSRPTGNQYF. CDR3 sequence (DNA): TGTGCCACCAGCAGACCGACAGGGAATCAGTACTTC.

With regard to this clone: Other DNA sequences in the sample encode the same CDR3. The genes are TRBV29-1 and TRBJ2-7, with D possibly matching TRBD1 (6 bases). This CDR3 is built from 12 residues. V shed 4 bases and J shed 2 bases, with 9 bases lying between them. Looked up from germline, CDR1 is SQVTM and CDR2 is ANQGSEA. CDR3: CSVVRGTYEQYF. For the CDR3, the DNA is TGCAGCGTTGTGAGGGGGACCTACGAGCAGTACTTC.

Comments on this clone: The same CDR3 is also encoded by other DNA sequences in this sample. The rearrangement links TRBV30 to TRBJ2-7; D is undetermined. V was cut by 4 bases and J by 2 bases, with 9 bases left in between. This CDR3 is built from 12 residues. The germline V gene encodes CDR1 GTSNPN and CDR2 SVGIG (reference sequence). The CDR3 nucleotides are TGTGCCTGGACACGCGGCCCCTACGAGCAGTACTTC. Protein sequence: CAWTRGPYEQYF.

The V and J genes are TRBV12-5 and TRBJ2-1, with TRBD1 matching 7 bases. V lost 7 bases, J lost 6 bases, and 12 bases stayed unmatched. Germline V lookup: CDR1 LGHNT, CDR2 FRNRAP. The length of the CDR3 is 15 residues. This CDR3 is CASALGVAGGNEQFF. DNA for the CDR3: TGTGCTAGTGCCCTCGGGGTTGCAGGGGGCAATGAGCAGTTCTTC.

This clone was seen more than once but under ten times. V usage is TRBV7-8 and J usage is TRBJ2-1; 7 bases are a match to TRBD2. The CDR3 runs 15 residues. Germline V gene data show CDR1 as SGHVS and CDR2 as FQNEAQ. Trimming removed 5 bases from V and 7 bases from J; junction bases left unmatched: 11. Here the CDR3 reads CASSTLGTIRNEQFF. The DNA for the CDR3 is TGTGCCAGCAGCACCCTCGGGACTATCCGTAATGAGCAGTTCTTC. Looking up the rest from reference TRBV7-8 and TRBJ2-1 gives the full variable domain: GAGVSQSPRYKVAKRGQDVALRCDPISGHVSLFWYQQALGQGPEFLTYFQNEAQLDKSGLPSDRFFAERPEGSVSTLKIQRTQQEDSAVYLCASSTLGTIRNEQFFGPGTRLTVL.

This chain uses TRBV9 with TRBJ1-1; D call uncertain. This CDR3 is 14 amino acids long. Germline V gives CDR1 SGDLS, CDR2 YYNGEE. The germline V and J ends were trimmed by 0 bases and 1 base, with 7 bases remaining between them. As DNA, the CDR3 is TGTGCCAGCAGCGTAGAGGCAGGGAACACTGAAGCTTTCTTT. Protein sequence: CASSVEAGNTEAFF.

This clone appeared a few times. This chain uses TRBV30 with TRBJ2-7; TRBD1 agrees at 8 bases. CDR1 is GTSNPN, CDR2 SVGIG, per germline (reference sequence). V lost 4 bases, J lost 6 bases, and 5 bases stayed unmatched. The length of the CDR3 is 12 residues. The CDR3 loop is CAWTRGLGEQYF. CDR3 bases: TGTGCCTGGACCAGGGGGCTTGGCGAGCAGTACTTC.

V is TRBV28 and J is TRBJ2-7; no definite D call. V gave up 3 bases and J gave up 2 bases, with 5 bases separating them. The V gene's germline CDR1 is MDHEN and CDR2 SYDVKM. The CDR3 consists of 12 residues. CDR3 region: CASSFGPYEQYF. CDR3 bases: TGTGCCAGCAGTTTTGGTCCCTACGAGCAGTACTTC.

The chain uses TRBV9 and TRBJ1-2, with D perhaps TRBD1 (5 bases). Trimming took off 0 bases at V and 7 bases at J, with 16 bases between the two ends. There are 15 residues in the CDR3. Germline lookup yields CDR1 SGDLS and CDR2 YYNGEE. The CDR3 here is CASSVDSTTQGGYTF. The CDR3, as DNA: TGTGCCAGCAGCGTAGACTCCACAACCCAGGGTGGCTACACCTTC.

The chain recombines TRBV2 with TRBJ2-2; 10 bases fit TRBD1. The germline gives CDR1 SNHLY, CDR2 FYNNEI. The CDR3 runs to 16 residues. Trimming removed 5 bases from V and 1 base from J; junction bases left unmatched: 4. CDR3 protein: CASSLRDRGNTGELFF. In DNA, the CDR3 is TGTGCCAGCAGTCTCCGGGACAGGGGGAACACCGGGGAGCTGTTTTTT.

The chain combines TRBV28 with TRBJ2-3, with D possibly being TRBD1 (6 bases). Germline V gene lookup returns CDR1 MDHEN and CDR2 SYDVKM. Trimming pared 7 bases from V and 1 base from J, leaving 12 bases between. CDR3 size: 14 residues. For the CDR3, the DNA is TGTGCCAGCATGAGGGGGATGGGCACAGATACGCAGTATTTT. Encoded protein: CASMRGMGTDTQYF.

The chain employs TRBV7-6 and TRBJ2-7, with 7 bases lining up with TRBD1. The CDR3 totals 14 residues. Trimming removed 5 bases from V and 3 bases from J; junction bases left unmatched: 7. From germline, CDR1 is SGHVS and CDR2 FNYEAQ. CDR3 sequence (DNA): TGTGCCAGCAGCCGAGGGACAGCTGGCTACGAGCAGTACTTC. As protein: CASSRGTAGYEQYF. The full variable domain, completed using reference TRBV7-6 and TRBJ2-7, is GAGVSQSPRYKVTKRGQDVALRCDPISGHVSLYWYRQALGQGPEFLTYFNYEAQQDKSGLPNDRFSAERPEGSISTLTIQRTEQRDSAMYRCASSRGTAGYEQYFGPGTRLTVT.

The rearrangement uses TRBV10-3 and TRBJ2-3; D is perhaps TRBD1 (7 bases). CDR3 length: 15 amino acids. The germline CDR1 and CDR2 sequences are ENHRY and SYGVKD. V lost 7 bases and J 4 bases, leaving 18 bases between the germline ends. CDR3 DNA: TGTGCCATCACCCTCGGTGACAGGGAGGCAGATACGCAGTATTTT. Encoded protein: CAITLGDREADTQYF.

This clone appeared a few times. The J gene is TRBJ1-2, the V gene TRBV29-1; tentatively, D is TRBD1 (5 bases). V was cut by 5 bases and J by 0 bases, with 10 bases left in between. The CDR3 runs 13 residues. The germline gives CDR1 SQVTM, CDR2 ANQGSEA. As DNA, the CDR3 is TGCAGCGTTCCCAGGGCCTCTAACTATGGCTACACCTTC. Translating gives CSVPRASNYGYTF.

This clone was picked up many times. In DNA, the CDR3 is TGTGCCAGCAGCTTAGATCGGTTCAGTTCCTACGAGCAGTACTTC. Translated: CASSLDRFSSYEQYF. V and J are TRBV11-2 and TRBJ2-7; D gene ambiguous. The V and J ends lost 0 bases and 1 base respectively, with 10 bases between them. CDR3 length: 15 amino acids. CDR1 is SGHAT and CDR2 is FQNNGV in the germline V gene. Full variable domain (rest looked up from reference TRBV11-2 and TRBJ2-7): EAGVAQSPRYKIIEKRQSVAFWCNPISGHATLYWYQQILGQGPKLLIQFQNNGVVDDSQLPKDRFSAERLKGVDSTLKIQPAKLEDSAVYLCASSLDRFSSYEQYFGPGTRLTVT.

A remark on this clone: Within the sample, other DNA sequences also encode this same CDR3. The rearrangement joins TRBV29-1 to TRBJ1-2; D not certain. From germline, CDR1 is SQVTM and CDR2 ANQGSEA. The ends were cut back, 7 bases at V and 5 bases at J, with 11 bases in the middle. This CDR3 has 11 amino acids. The CDR3 region is CSAGGEYGYTF. The DNA for the CDR3 is TGCAGCGCGGGCGGGGAGTATGGCTACACCTTC.

This clone appeared a few times. The J gene is TRBJ2-3, the V gene TRBV29-1, with D hard to call. Germline V gene data show CDR1 as SQVTM and CDR2 as ANQGSEA. The germline V and J ends were trimmed by 3 bases and 4 bases, with 17 bases remaining between them. This CDR3 is built from 15 residues. CDR3 sequence: CSVERQALGSDTQYF. CDR3 bases: TGCAGCGTTGAGCGTCAGGCCCTGGGGTCAGATACGCAGTATTTT.

This clone was seen a handful of times. The genes are TRBV10-3 and TRBJ2-1, with a weak D call TRBD1 (5 bases). Germline CDR1 and CDR2: ENHRY and SYGVKD. V shed 7 bases and J shed 9 bases, with 16 bases lying between them. The CDR3 is made up of 13 amino acids. The CDR3 bases are TGTGCCATCACCCGATCGGGTCAGGGTGAGCAGTTCTTC. Translating it yields CAITRSGQGEQFF.